The 9 T cell receptor beta chains given below trace back to one sample, sequenced in a study of spatial heterogeneity in lung cancer. From the 5' RACE reads, TCRdb called clonotypes with MiXCR, one entry per CDR3 protein. This sample yields about 23,000 distinct CDR3 sequences, of which around 4.7% are seen a single time; more than 4.5% belongs to the top ten. Time point: sample taken at primary tumor resection. Source: PBMCs, taken at surgery. These receptors originate from a male donor with early-stage non-small cell lung cancer.

This clonotype was observed many times. The J gene is TRBJ2-2, the V gene TRBV7-8; TRBD1 or TRBD2 may be the D gene (5 bases each). The CDR3 length is 16 residues. Trimming left V 5 bases short and J 4 bases short, with 17 bases between. The germline V gene has CDR1 SGHVS and CDR2 FQNEAQ. The CDR3 here is CASSPLGTELTGELFF. The CDR3 DNA reads TGTGCCAGCAGCCCTCTAGGGACGGAACTCACCGGGGAGCTGTTTTTT.

This clonotype is medium-sized within its sample. This chain connects TRBV20-1 to TRBJ1-1, with 9 nucleotides matching TRBD1. Trimming removed 0 bases from V and 8 bases from J; junction bases left unmatched: 7. CDR1 DFQATT and CDR2 SNEGSKA come from the germline V gene (reference sequence). CDR3 length: 14 amino acids. The CDR3 DNA reads TGCAGTGCTAGAGAAAACAGGGGGCCGGGGGAAGCTTTCTTT. Translated, it gives CSARENRGPGEAFF.

This clonotype ranks as medium-sized. The V and J genes are TRBV6-1 and TRBJ2-1, with 10 bases that match TRBD2. Germline trimming cut 6 bases from V and 4 bases from J; bases unmatched to any gene: 9. The CDR3 has 16 amino acids. Per germline, CDR1 MNHNS and CDR2 SASEGT. The CDR3 bases are TGTGCCAGCAGCGCTGCACTAGCGGGAACTTACAATGAGCAGTTCTTC. Residues: CASSAALAGTYNEQFF.

A remark on this clonotype: With a much larger clone just one base away, this may be a read error. The chain is built from TRBV27 and TRBJ2-7; D is ambiguous. This CDR3 has 12 amino acids. CDR1 and CDR2 (germline): MNHEY, SMNVEV (reference sequence). The CDR3 sequence: CASSRVSYEQNF. The CDR3, as DNA: TGTGCCAGCAGCCGCGTCTCCTACGAGCAGAACTTC.

This clonotype was recorded at least ten times. The chain employs TRBV6-5 and TRBJ2-7; D may be TRBD1 or TRBD2 (5 bases each). This CDR3 has 13 amino acids. The germline V and J ends were trimmed by 4 bases and 7 bases, with 14 bases remaining between them. Looked up from germline, CDR1 is MNHEY and CDR2 is SVGAGI. CDR3 protein: CASSLGPAEEQYF. Here the CDR3 DNA reads TGTGCCAGCAGTTTGGGACCGGCGGAGGAGCAGTACTTC.

This clonotype was seen ten or more times. The V and J genes are TRBV6-5 and TRBJ1-5; maybe TRBD1 (5 bases). V lost 6 bases and J 6 bases, leaving 12 bases between the germline ends. The CDR3 is 13 amino acids. Germline V CDR1 and CDR2: MNHEY, SVGAGI. CDR3 coding DNA: TGTGCCAGCAGATCTGGGACGTTTCAGCCCCAGCATTTT. Protein sequence: CASRSGTFQPQHF.

In its sample, this clonotype was seen many times. The chain joins TRBV7-3 to TRBJ2-3; D gene ambiguous. CDR1 and CDR2 from the germline V gene are SGHTA and FQGTGA. The CDR3 has 13 residues. V gave up 2 bases and J gave up 6 bases, with 9 bases separating them. The CDR3 nucleotides read TGTGCCAGCAGCTTATCCGTCCTGGATACGCAGTATTTT. It specifies CASSLSVLDTQYF.

This clonotype was recorded many times. CDR3 loop: CATRKETHTEAFF. The CDR3 DNA sequence: TGTGCCACCAGAAAGGAGACACACACTGAAGCTTTCTTT. This rearrangement joins TRBV24-1 to TRBJ1-1, with unresolved D. Trimming took 7 bases from V and 3 from J, leaving 11 bases between them. The CDR3 totals 13 residues. Germline V CDR1 and CDR2: KGHDR, SFDVKD.

This clonotype was detected ten times or more. J is TRBJ1-3 and V is TRBV29-1, with D unclear. Looked up from germline, CDR1 is SQVTM and CDR2 is ANQGSEA. This CDR3 region has 12 residues. V lost 3 bases to trimming and J lost 4 bases, with 7 bases between them. The CDR3: CSVEGVGNTIYF. Here the CDR3 DNA reads TGCAGCGTTGAGGGTGTGGGAAACACCATATATTTT.